This T cell receptor beta chain was observed in a study of cytomegalovirus exposure and HLA in healthy donors. Points from the study as a whole: Among immune exposure information, only CMV serostatus was available.

Concerning this clone itself: Its specificity is unknown.

It was with 60 Vbeta and 13 Jbeta primers that the PCR ran. Sequencing used immunoSEQ multiplex PCR; TCRdb keeps in-frame clones, though not all of them. In the table there are some 180,000 clones, 70% to 85% of which are singletons. The CDR3 has 15 residues. The V end lost 4 bases, the J end lost 4 bases, and 17 bases lay between the germline ends. Germline V gene data show CDR1 as SGHKS and CDR2 as YYEKEE (reference sequence). Sequencing was done on a sample of PBMCs. This clonotype originated in a woman between 25 and 40 years old in good health and CMV-seropositive. The chain recombines TRBV5-5 with TRBJ1-2, with D maybe TRBD1 (6 bases). CDR3 protein: CASSIQGTLSYGYTF. The CDR3 bases are TGTGCCAGCAGCATACAGGGCACCCTAAGCTATGGCTACACCTTC.